The next 20 T cell receptor beta chains were all read from a single sample in a study of cytomegalovirus exposure and HLA in healthy donors. Sequenced by immunoSEQ multiplex PCR; TCRdb stores in-frame clones only, minus some. The sample shows approximately 90,000 clones, roughly 96% of them seen only once. Material: PBMCs. All receptors derive from a man younger than 35 in good health and CMV-seronegative.

The V gene is TRBV6-4, the J gene TRBJ2-2; TRBD2 matches 9 bases. The CDR3 has 15 amino acids. The junction had 3 bases not matched to a gene; V was cut back by 4 bases and J by 3 bases. Germline V gene sequence: CDR1 MRHNA, CDR2 SNTAGT. CDR3 DNA: TGTGCCAGCAGTGTAGCGGGAGATGACACCGGGGAGCTGTTTTTT. Protein sequence: CASSVAGDDTGELFF.

The rearrangement joins TRBV30 to TRBJ2-7; 8 nucleotides line up with TRBD1. This CDR3 region has 13 residues. Trimming removed 2 bases from V and 6 bases from J; junction bases left unmatched: 6. CDR1 GTSNPN and CDR2 SVGIG come from the germline V gene (reference sequence). DNA of the CDR3: TGTGCCTGGAGTAAGAGACAGGGGACCGAGCAGTACGTC. Translating it yields CAWSKRQGTEQYV.

The chain combines TRBV7-9 with TRBJ2-3; 14 bases match TRBD2. CDR1 and CDR2 (germline): SEHNR, FQNEAQ (reference sequence). The CDR3 consists of 17 residues. V was clipped by 3 bases and J by 3 bases; unmatched bases: 5. This chain's CDR3 is CASSLGTSGSNTDTQYF. Here the CDR3 DNA reads TGTGCCAGCAGCTTGGGGACTAGCGGGAGTAATACAGATACGCAGTATTTT.

The gene calls are TRBV6-6 and TRBJ1-2; a possible D gene is TRBD1 (6 bases). This CDR3 has 14 residues. Trimming cost V 4 bases and J 3 bases, with 12 bases left between them. Germline V gene lookup returns CDR1 MNHNY and CDR2 SVGAGI (reference sequence). This CDR3 reads CASSSIQGHYGYTF. In nucleotides, the CDR3 is TGTGCCAGCAGTTCCATACAGGGCCACTATGGCTACACCTTC.

This clone was seen only once. The chain employs TRBV6-6 and TRBJ2-7; 8 bases agree with TRBD1. Trimming removed 2 bases from V and 3 bases from J; junction bases left unmatched: 3. The CDR3 covers 14 residues. Looked up from germline, CDR1 is MNHNY and CDR2 is SVGAGI (reference sequence). CDR3 sequence reads: CASSYQGASYEQYV. The DNA for the CDR3 is TGTGCCAGCAGTTACCAGGGGGCAAGCTACGAGCAGTACGTC.

This chain connects TRBV5-6 to TRBJ2-1; 7 bases are shared with TRBD1. CDR1 is SGHDT, CDR2 YYEEEE, per germline. The V gene end was trimmed by 3 bases and the J gene end by 7 bases; junction bases not matched to a gene: 4. The length of the CDR3 is 13 residues. In DNA, the CDR3 is TGTGCCAGCAGCTGGGGGACAGTTAATGAGCAGTTCTTC. Residues: CASSWGTVNEQFF.

V is TRBV5-4 and J is TRBJ2-2; tentatively, D is TRBD1 (6 bases). CDR3 length: 15 amino acids. Trimming took 3 bases from V and 4 from J, leaving 13 bases between them. Per germline, CDR1 SGHNT and CDR2 YYREEE (reference sequence). CDR3 loop: CASSSGQTRTGELFF. DNA of the CDR3: TGTGCCAGCAGCTCCGGACAGACGCGCACCGGGGAGCTGTTTTTT.

This clone was seen more than once but under ten times. The chain uses TRBV7-2 and TRBJ2-7; 7 positions match TRBD2. Trimming at V came to 4 bases and at J to 1 base, leaving 4 bases not matched to a gene. The CDR3 is made up of 14 amino acids. Germline V CDR1 and CDR2: SGHTA, FQGNSA. In nucleotides, the CDR3 is TGTGCCAGCAGCTCTATAGCGGGTTCCTACGAGCAGTACTTC. It codes for CASSSIAGSYEQYF.

The sample holds one count of this clone. DNA of the CDR3: TGCGCCAGCAGTGAGAGTCAGGGCAGAAGGACTGAAGCTTTCTTT. Its protein product is CASSESQGRRTEAFF. The chain is built from TRBV10-2 and TRBJ1-1, with D perhaps matching TRBD1 (5 bases). This CDR3 region has 15 residues. The V and J ends lost 2 bases and 5 bases respectively, with 15 bases between them. Germline V gives CDR1 WSHSY, CDR2 SAAADI.

The V and J genes are TRBV5-6 and TRBJ1-1; a weak D match, TRBD1 (5 bases). This CDR3 is built from 14 residues. Trimming took 2 bases from V and 1 from J, leaving 9 bases between them. Germline V gene data show CDR1 as SGHDT and CDR2 as YYEEEE. The CDR3 sequence is CASSLGGANTEAFF. CDR3 bases: TGTGCCAGCAGCTTAGGAGGGGCGAACACTGAAGCTTTCTTT.

The rearrangement joins TRBV5-1 to TRBJ1-3; 10 bases fit TRBD1. CDR1 and CDR2 (germline): SGHRS, YFSETQ. J gave up 0 bases and V 0 bases, and 9 bases lay outside the gene matches. The CDR3 is 19 amino acids. The DNA of the CDR3 is TGCGCCAGCAGCTTGGACCCGGGACAGGGGACCTACTCTGGAAACACCATATATTTT. It translates to CASSLDPGQGTYSGNTIYF.

The J gene is TRBJ2-2, the V gene TRBV4-3, with 14 positions matching TRBD2. The germline CDR1 and CDR2 sequences are LGHNA and YSLEER. Trimming at V came to 3 bases and at J to 7 bases, leaving 4 bases not matched to a gene. The CDR3 has 16 residues. The CDR3 region is CASSQGTSGSIGELFF. The CDR3 nucleotides read TGCGCCAGCAGCCAGGGGACTAGCGGGAGTATCGGGGAGCTGTTTTTT.

This chain joins TRBV4-3 and TRBJ2-5; a possible D gene is TRBD1 (6 bases). Per germline, CDR1 LGHNA and CDR2 YSLEER. The V gene lost 4 bases and the J gene lost 2 bases, with 8 bases spanning the gap. The CDR3 is made up of 13 amino acids. The CDR3 loop reads CASSRGPQETQYF. Here the CDR3 DNA reads TGCGCCAGCAGCCGGGGGCCACAAGAGACCCAGTACTTC.

The rearrangement uses TRBV27 and TRBJ1-2; D remains unclear. Germline V CDR1 and CDR2: MNHEY, SMNVEV (reference sequence). The CDR3 contains 13 residues. Trimming removed 3 bases from V and 6 bases from J, with 11 bases in between. CDR3 sequence reads: CASSFLPMDGYTF. The CDR3 nucleotides read TGTGCCAGCAGTTTTTTACCTATGGATGGCTACACCTTC.

The V call is TRBV2, the J call TRBJ1-5, with D perhaps matching TRBD1 (5 bases). The CDR3 runs 14 residues. The V gene's germline CDR1 is SNHLY and CDR2 FYNNEI. With 3 bases removed from V and 7 bases from J, the gap between germline ends came to 13 bases. The CDR3 sequence: CASSEEGVRQPQHF. The CDR3, as DNA: TGTGCCAGCAGTGAGGAAGGGGTGAGGCAGCCCCAGCATTTT.

The gene calls are TRBV25-1 and TRBJ1-3; no definite D call. V shed 5 bases and J shed 11 bases, with 16 bases lying between them. Germline values: CDR1 MGHDK, CDR2 SYGVNS. The CDR3 sequence is 13 residues long. DNA for the CDR3: TGTGCCAGCAGTCGGACTCAAGGTCGGTCCATATATTTT. It yields the protein CASSRTQGRSIYF.

The chain uses TRBV11-3 and TRBJ2-5, with 13 bases that match TRBD2. J gave up 5 bases and V 0 bases, and 3 bases lay outside the gene matches. Germline V gene lookup returns CDR1 SGHNT and CDR2 YENEEA. This CDR3 spans 16 amino acids. The CDR3 loop is CASSLDTSGRAETQYF. The CDR3 DNA reads TGTGCCAGCAGCTTAGATACTAGCGGGAGGGCGGAGACCCAGTACTTC.

The chain links TRBV6-5 to TRBJ2-6, with D unresolved. Trimming stripped 5 bases from V and 2 bases from J, with 10 bases between. This CDR3 comprises 15 residues. Germline V CDR1 and CDR2: MNHEY, SVGAGI. The CDR3 is CASSMFAAGANVLTF. CDR3 nucleotides: TGTGCCAGCAGTATGTTCGCAGCTGGGGCCAACGTCCTGACTTTC.

The J gene is TRBJ2-7, the V gene TRBV5-1; TRBD2 agrees at 7 bases. CDR1 is SGHRS and CDR2 is YFSETQ in the germline V gene. This CDR3 is built from 15 residues. J gave up 3 bases and V 0 bases, and 6 bases lay outside the gene matches. CDR3 in amino acids: CASSLGRELGYEQYF. CDR3 nucleotides: TGCGCCAGCAGCTTGGGGCGGGAGTTGGGCTACGAGCAGTACTTC.

Here the CDR3 DNA reads TGTGCCAGCAGGAAGGACAGGAACAATGAGCAGTTCTTC. The encoded protein is CASRKDRNNEQFF. The rearrangement joins TRBV11-2 to TRBJ2-1, with 7 positions matching TRBD1. The CDR3 contains 13 residues. Losses at the gene ends were 6 bases for V and 5 bases for J; bases not matched to a gene: 4. Germline-derived CDR1 and CDR2 are SGHAT and FQNNGV.